This TCR beta chain was captured in a study of blood T cell repertoires in COVID-19. The protocol was immunoSEQ multiplex PCR, while the TCRdb copy is restricted to in-frame clones and leaves out a portion. The sample records approximately 100,000 clones, over 75% being singletons. This clone was detected only once. The TCR was taken from a woman under 40 with acute or convalescent COVID-19. The sequenced sample was peripheral blood.

The CDR3 reads CASRRRTGAPYEQYF. The CDR3 nucleotides read TGTGCCAGCAGAAGACGGACAGGGGCCCCCTACGAGCAGTACTTC. The chain joins TRBV6-5 to TRBJ2-7; 9 bases are shared with TRBD1. The germline gives CDR1 MNHEY, CDR2 SVGAGI. After removal of 6 bases from V and 2 bases from J, the junction contained 8 bases not matched to a gene. The CDR3 covers 15 residues.